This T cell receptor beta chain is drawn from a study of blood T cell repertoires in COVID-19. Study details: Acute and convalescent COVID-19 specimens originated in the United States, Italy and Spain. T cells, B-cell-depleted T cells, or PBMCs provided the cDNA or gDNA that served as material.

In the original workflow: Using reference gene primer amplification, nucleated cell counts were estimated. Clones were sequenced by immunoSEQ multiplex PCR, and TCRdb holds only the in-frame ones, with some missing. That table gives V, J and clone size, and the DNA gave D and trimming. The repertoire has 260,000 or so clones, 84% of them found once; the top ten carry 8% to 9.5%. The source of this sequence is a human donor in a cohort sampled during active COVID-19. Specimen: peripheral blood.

The DNA of the CDR3 is TGTGCCAGCAAACCGGGACTAGCGGACTACAATGAGCAGTTCTTC. This translates into CASKPGLADYNEQFF. The chain recombines TRBV2 with TRBJ2-1, with 11 bases identical to TRBD2. The CDR3 covers 15 residues. The germline gives CDR1 SNHLY, CDR2 FYNNEI. J lost 3 bases, V lost 7 bases, and 5 bases had no gene match.